This T cell receptor beta chain derives from a study of blood T cell repertoires in COVID-19. Study as a whole: COVID-19 samples collected from the United States, Italy and Spain covered acute and convalescent phases.

Original processing methods: Estimation of nucleated cell counts relied on the amplification of reference gene primers. Sequencing was performed with immunoSEQ multiplex PCR; in TCRdb, only in-frame clones are kept and a portion is missing. From that table come the V and J calls and clone size; the DNA was used to work out D and trimming. Of roughly 15,000 clones detected, 89% appear once; the ten largest clones hold about 3.1%. Germline V gene data show CDR1 as SGHRS and CDR2 as YFSETQ. The ends lost 0 bases at V and 5 bases at J; junction bases unmatched: 5. The CDR3 totals 17 residues. The sequenced material came from peripheral blood. The J gene is TRBJ2-3, the V gene TRBV5-1; the match to TRBD2 covers 14 bases. The clonotype comes from a human donor in a cohort sampled during active COVID-19. CDR3 residues: CASSLGLAGGRRDTQYF. DNA for the CDR3: TGCGCCAGCAGCTTGGGACTAGCGGGGGGGCGTAGAGATACGCAGTATTTT.